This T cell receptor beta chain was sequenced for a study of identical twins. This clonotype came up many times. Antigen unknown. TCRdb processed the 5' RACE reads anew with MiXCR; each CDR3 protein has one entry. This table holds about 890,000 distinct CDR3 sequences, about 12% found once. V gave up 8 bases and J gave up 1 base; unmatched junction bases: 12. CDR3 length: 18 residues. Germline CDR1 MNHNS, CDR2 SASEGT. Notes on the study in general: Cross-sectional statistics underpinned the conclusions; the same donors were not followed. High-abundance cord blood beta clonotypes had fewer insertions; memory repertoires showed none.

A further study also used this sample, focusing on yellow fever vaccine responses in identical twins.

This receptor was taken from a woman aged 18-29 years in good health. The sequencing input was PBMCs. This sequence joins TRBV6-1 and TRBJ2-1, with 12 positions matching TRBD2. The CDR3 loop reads CASDDPTSGRGSYNEQFF. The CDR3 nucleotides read TGTGCCAGCGACGACCCGACTAGCGGGAGAGGTTCCTACAATGAGCAGTTCTTC.